These T cell receptor beta chains were read from a single sample in a study of siplizumab effects on memory and regulatory T cells. These receptors lack a known antigen. Sequencing used immunoSEQ multiplex PCR; TCRdb keeps in-frame clones, though not all of them. The data show approximately 3,300 clones, around 47% seen once. Sequencing was carried out using CFSE-low (dividing) CD4+ T cells sorted from an allogeneic mixed lymphocyte reaction. The receptor source for this set is a human donor in good health; the cells came from an allogeneic mixed lymphocyte reaction. Each CDR3 is given with its conserved first and last residue. A D gene is named only where the DNA matches it firmly. Size is stated for part of the rows, as once, few or many counts, or as a class when the clone is expanded.

CDR3 protein,CDR3 DNA,clone size,V gene,J gene,D gene
CASSSGPRGGEQYF,TGTGCCAGCTCAAGTGGACCTAGAGGTGGCGAGCAGTACTTC,-,TRBV18,TRBJ2-7,-
CASPDPGDEQYF,TGCGCCAGTCCAGATCCGGGGGACGAGCAGTACTTC,once,TRBV23-1,TRBJ2-7,-
CASSHVLGQGRSGNTIYF,TGTGCCAGCAGCCATGTCCTCGGACAGGGGAGGTCTGGAAACACCATATATTTT,-,TRBV2,TRBJ1-3,TRBD1
CASSLGQGQVGNTIYF,TGTGCCAGCAGTTTGGGACAGGGGCAGGTTGGAAACACCATATATTTT,-,TRBV6-6,TRBJ1-3,TRBD1
CASSIGGGAYGYTF,TGTGCCAGTAGTATAGGCGGAGGGGCCTATGGCTACACCTTC,-,TRBV19,TRBJ1-2,-
CASSLTGTGGGETQYF,TGCGCCAGCAGCTTGACCGGGACAGGAGGCGGCGAGACCCAGTACTTC,-,TRBV5-1,TRBJ2-5,TRBD1
CAWSGQGNQPQHF,TGTGCCTGGTCGGGACAGGGGAATCAGCCCCAGCATTTT,few,TRBV30,TRBJ1-5,TRBD1
CASSPTEGPYGYTF,TGTGCCAGCAGCCCGACCGAGGGTCCGTATGGCTACACCTTC,-,TRBV11-3,TRBJ1-2,-
CASSNFWVGEATNEKLFF,TGTGCCAGCAGCAATTTTTGGGTCGGGGAGGCAACTAATGAAAAACTGTTTTTT,-,TRBV11-3,TRBJ1-4,-
CASSLPTGTLYGYTF,TGTGCCAGCAGCCTACCGACCGGGACCCTCTATGGCTACACCTTC,-,TRBV14,TRBJ1-2,-